The 30 T cell receptor beta chains listed next were all sequenced from one sample in a study of beta chain features in type 1 diabetes. Antigens for these TCRs are unknown. Of the isolated RNA, all was reverse transcribed, and so the sequenced material was expressed TCRB transcripts. Sequencing used immunoSEQ multiplex PCR; TCRdb keeps in-frame clones, though not all of them. The table records roughly 130,000 clones, roughly 15% of them present only once. Study results and limitations: For Type 1 diabetes patients, all four CD4+ subsets carried TCRB CDR3s that were moderately but significantly shorter.

Sequenced: central memory CD4+ T cells from blood. All receptors come from a man between 25 and 39 years old with type 1 diabetes.

This clone has at least ten counts. The V call is TRBV5-1, the J call TRBJ1-1; D is unclear. CDR3 length equals 14 residues. In germline, CDR1 is SGHRS, CDR2 YFSETQ. Trimming pared 1 base from V and 0 bases from J, leaving 7 bases between. The CDR3 region is CASSLTLMNTEAFF. DNA for the CDR3: TGCGCCAGCAGCTTGACACTGATGAACACTGAAGCTTTCTTT. Combining the CDR3 with reference TRBV5-1 and TRBJ1-1 gives the whole variable domain KAGVTQTPRYLIKTRGQQVTLSCSPISGHRSVSWYQQTPGQGLQFLFEYFSETQRNKGNFPGRFSGRQFSNSRSEMNVSTLELGDSALYLCASSLTLMNTEAFFGQGTRLTVV.

This clone has only a few counts. This rearrangement joins TRBV9 to TRBJ2-5; D gene ambiguous. Judging by the DNA end, TRBJ2-7 fits better; the J call may be wrong. The CDR3 totals 14 residues. Germline-derived CDR1 and CDR2 are SGDLS and YYNGEE. CDR3 loop: CASSVEEVPYEQYF. The CDR3 DNA sequence: TGTGCCAGCAGCGTAGAGGAAGTACCCTACGAGCAGTACTTC.

This clone was recorded once. The rearrangement uses TRBV10-3 and TRBJ2-1, with 7 bases that match TRBD1. Germline CDR1 is ENHRY and CDR2 is SYGVKD. The CDR3 consists of 15 residues. V lost 8 bases and J lost 8; bases outside the gene matches: 15. The CDR3, as DNA: TGTGCCATCGGCGAGAACAGGGGTGTGGGTCATGAGCAGTTCTTC. Translation gives CAIGENRGVGHEQFF.

This chain joins TRBV5-1 and TRBJ2-7, with 10 bases lining up with TRBD1. Germline V gives CDR1 SGHRS, CDR2 YFSETQ. This CDR3 contains 15 residues. V dropped 5 bases and J dropped 4; count of bases not matched to a gene: 9. As DNA, the CDR3 is TGCGCCAGCAGGGAGGGACAGGGGTCCCGATACGAGCAGTACTTC. This sequence encodes CASREGQGSRYEQYF.

This clone was seen more than once but under ten times. The genes are TRBV30 and TRBJ2-7, with 8 bases that match TRBD1. CDR1 and CDR2 (germline): GTSNPN, SVGIG (reference sequence). V was clipped by 8 bases and J by 4 bases; unmatched bases: 1. CDR3 length: 10 amino acids. DNA for the CDR3: TGTGCCCAGGGGGCTTACGAGCAGTACTTC. This codes for CAQGAYEQYF.

The chain links TRBV15 to TRBJ2-3; 9 bases map to TRBD1. The CDR3 has 17 residues. The trim removed 0 bases at V and 2 bases at J, leaving 6 bases unmatched. In germline, CDR1 is LNHNV, CDR2 YYDKDF (reference sequence). The CDR3 bases are TGTGCCACCAGCAGAGACTACTGGACAGGGGCCACAGATACGCAGTATTTT. This encodes CATSRDYWTGATDTQYF.

The CDR3 is CASSLFAGQGEKLFF. The CDR3, as DNA: TGTGCCAGCAGTTTATTCGCAGGGCAGGGCGAAAAACTGTTTTTT. The chain recombines TRBV27 with TRBJ1-4; weak D call: TRBD1 (5 bases). Germline V gene lookup returns CDR1 MNHEY and CDR2 SMNVEV (reference sequence). The V end lost 1 base, the J end lost 8 bases, and 14 bases lay between the germline ends. CDR3 size: 15 residues.

The V call is TRBV9, the J call TRBJ2-1; the match to TRBD2 covers 9 bases. This CDR3 has 15 residues. The germline V gene has CDR1 SGDLS and CDR2 YYNGEE. The V gene end was trimmed by 2 bases and the J gene end by 6 bases; junction bases not matched to a gene: 6. CDR3: CASSVFSGGSNEQFF. The CDR3 DNA sequence: TGTGCCAGCAGCGTGTTCAGCGGGGGGAGCAATGAGCAGTTCTTC.

This clone was detected a few times. V is TRBV9 and J is TRBJ2-3, with 12 bases aligning to TRBD2. Germline loops: CDR1 SGDLS, CDR2 YYNGEE. The CDR3 totals 16 residues. Trimming removed 4 bases from V and 3 bases from J; junction bases left unmatched: 6. The CDR3: CASSPLAGGPTDTQYF. The CDR3 DNA follows: TGTGCCAGCAGCCCCCTAGCGGGGGGGCCAACAGATACGCAGTATTTT.

The chain's CDR3 is CATSRGRSTTDTQYF. The CDR3 bases are TGTGCCACCAGCAGAGGCAGGAGTACCACAGATACGCAGTATTTT. This chain uses TRBV15 with TRBJ2-3, with D hard to call. V shed 1 base and J shed 2 bases, with 10 bases lying between them. Germline V CDR1 and CDR2: LNHNV, YYDKDF (reference sequence). CDR3 length equals 15 residues.

The genes are TRBV7-9 and TRBJ2-5; weak D call: TRBD2 (6 bases). The CDR3 extends over 12 amino acids. Germline V gene data show CDR1 as SEHNR and CDR2 as FQNEAQ (reference sequence). With 5 bases removed from V and 5 bases from J, the gap between germline ends came to 9 bases. The CDR3 sequence: CASSRDSETQYF. CDR3 nucleotide sequence: TGTGCCAGCAGCCGGGACTCCGAGACCCAGTACTTC.

A word on this clone: The same CDR3 arises from other DNA sequences in this sample as well. The chain recombines TRBV6-5 with TRBJ2-7, with unresolved D. Germline CDR1 and CDR2: MNHEY and SVGAGI. V was trimmed by 3 bases and J by 4 bases, leaving 10 bases between them. This CDR3 contains 13 residues. The CDR3 nucleotides are TGTGCCAGCAGTTATAGCAAGATATACGAGCAGTACTTC. This sequence encodes CASSYSKIYEQYF.

This clone appeared a few times. The chain employs TRBV2 and TRBJ2-1, with D hard to call. Looked up from germline, CDR1 is SNHLY and CDR2 is FYNNEI. The germline V and J ends were trimmed by 5 bases and 7 bases, with 9 bases remaining between them. The CDR3 covers 12 residues. DNA of the CDR3: TGTGCCAGCAGTCAGTTGGGAAATGAGCAGTTCTTC. Translated, it gives CASSQLGNEQFF.

This clone came up a few times. This sequence joins TRBV18 and TRBJ2-1; D is unclear. CDR1 and CDR2 from the germline V gene are KGHSH and LQKENI. V was cut by 2 bases and J by 5 bases, with 10 bases left in between. The CDR3 contains 14 residues. The CDR3 bases are TGTGCCAGCTCACCAACGTGGGTAGACAATGAGCAGTTCTTC. As protein: CASSPTWVDNEQFF.

The chain employs TRBV7-2 and TRBJ1-5, with 9 bases lining up with TRBD1. There are 15 residues in the CDR3. In germline, CDR1 is SGHTA, CDR2 FQGNSA. Trimming at V came to 1 base and at J to 8 bases, leaving 6 bases not matched to a gene. Here the CDR3 DNA reads TGTGCCAGCAGCTTAGGTCAAACAGGGGGCGAGCCCCAGCATTTT. Protein product: CASSLGQTGGEPQHF. The complete variable domain, with remaining parts taken from reference TRBV7-2 and TRBJ1-5, reads GAGVSQSPSNKVTEKGKDVELRCDPISGHTALYWYRQSLGQGLEFLIYFQGNSAPDKSGLPSDRFSAERTGGSVSTLTIQRTQQEDSAVYLCASSLGQTGGEPQHFGDGTRLSIL.

The chain links TRBV29-1 to TRBJ2-5; D is undetermined. The CDR3 runs 11 residues. Germline assignment: CDR1 SQVTM and CDR2 ANQGSEA. The CDR3 region has the DNA TGCTCAGCGATCGGCCGGGAGACCCAGTACTTC. Its protein product is CSAIGRETQYF.

This clone was observed at least ten times. The chain has TRBV11-3 and TRBJ2-7; TRBD1 or TRBD2 may be the D gene (5 bases each). V was cut by 5 bases and J by 4 bases, with 9 bases left in between. In germline, CDR1 is SGHNT, CDR2 YENEEA. The CDR3 is 12 amino acids. The CDR3: CASSQGVYEQYF. The CDR3 region has the DNA TGTGCCAGCAGCCAGGGAGTATACGAGCAGTACTTC. Variable domain in full (rest from reference TRBV11-3 and TRBJ2-7): EAGVVQSPRYKIIEKKQPVAFWCNPISGHNTLYWYLQNLGQGPELLIRYENEEAVDDSQLPKDRFSAERLKGVDSTLKIQPAELGDSAVYLCASSQGVYEQYFGPGTRLTVT.

Regarding this clone: Other DNA sequences from this sample encode an identical CDR3 as well. This CDR3 is CAWSSGSTDTQYF. Written as DNA, the CDR3 is TGTGCCTGGAGTTCGGGGAGCACAGATACGCAGTATTTT. The chain employs TRBV30 and TRBJ2-3, with D perhaps matching TRBD2 (5 bases). The CDR3 totals 13 residues. Germline CDR1 is GTSNPN and CDR2 is SVGIG (reference sequence). Trimming took 2 bases from V and 0 from J, leaving 6 bases between them.

This clone was observed a few times. The chain recombines TRBV29-1 with TRBJ2-7; TRBD1 might be the D (6 bases). The germline V gene has CDR1 SQVTM and CDR2 ANQGSEA. Trimming removed 4 bases from V and 2 bases from J, with 9 bases in between. CDR3 length: 12 amino acids. The CDR3 DNA reads as TGCAGCGTTGTTGGGGACACCTACGAGCAGTACTTC. It is translated as CSVVGDTYEQYF.

The V and J genes are TRBV18 and TRBJ2-3; no clear D. The CDR3 runs 13 residues. Trimming cost V 2 bases and J 5 bases, with 8 bases left between them. Germline V gene lookup returns CDR1 KGHSH and CDR2 LQKENI. CDR3 coding DNA: TGTGCCAGCTCACCAGATGCGAAAGATACGCAGTATTTT. This translates into CASSPDAKDTQYF.

This sequence joins TRBV7-2 and TRBJ1-3, with TRBD1 matching over 9 bases. The germline CDR1 and CDR2 sequences are SGHTA and FQGNSA. The V and J ends lost 1 base and 0 bases, in that order; junction bases with no gene match: 7. The CDR3 spans 18 residues. The CDR3 DNA follows: TGTGCCAGCAGCTTAGACGGGACAGGGTATTCCTCTGGAAACACCATATATTTT. The encoded protein is CASSLDGTGYSSGNTIYF.

This clone was counted only a few times. This chain links TRBV30 with TRBJ2-3; no clear D gene. The V and J ends lost 0 bases and 3 bases respectively, with 4 bases between them. Germline-derived CDR1 and CDR2 are GTSNPN and SVGIG (reference sequence). CDR3 length: 12 amino acids. The CDR3 spells CAWSVKTDTQYF. The CDR3, as DNA: TGTGCCTGGAGTGTGAAGACAGATACGCAGTATTTT.

The chain links TRBV6-5 to TRBJ2-5; a weak D match, TRBD1 (6 bases). Trimming pared 5 bases from V and 5 bases from J, leaving 15 bases between. Germline V gene lookup returns CDR1 MNHEY and CDR2 SVGAGI. The CDR3 consists of 14 residues. CDR3 sequence reads: CASSPDRKGETQYF. The CDR3 bases are TGTGCCAGCAGTCCCGACAGGAAAGGGGAGACCCAGTACTTC.

The chain couples TRBV7-6 to TRBJ1-5; no reliable D call. V dropped 3 bases and J dropped 4 bases, with 7 bases sitting between them. The CDR3 has 13 amino acids. Germline V lookup: CDR1 SGHVS, CDR2 FNYEAQ. CDR3 loop: CASSFARNQPQHF. Written as DNA, the CDR3 is TGTGCCAGCAGCTTTGCACGAAATCAGCCCCAGCATTTT.

This clone was recorded a few times. The V call is TRBV9, the J call TRBJ2-1, with D possibly matching TRBD2 (6 bases). The CDR3 covers 16 residues. Trimming removed 0 bases from V and 5 bases from J, with 15 bases in between. Per the germline V gene, CDR1 is SGDLS and CDR2 is YYNGEE. Here the CDR3 DNA reads TGTGCCAGCAGCGTAGTAGCCGGGGGAATAAACAATGAGCAGTTCTTC. Its protein product is CASSVVAGGINNEQFF.

There are a few counts of this clone. The chain carries TRBV29-1 and TRBJ2-1, with 7 bases fitting TRBD1. Germline V gives CDR1 SQVTM, CDR2 ANQGSEA. The CDR3 loop spans 13 amino acids. The junction had 17 bases not matched to a gene; V was cut back by 6 bases and J by 15 bases. For the CDR3, the DNA is TGCAGCGTATCCGGGACAGAAGTTAGTCAGGGGTTCTTC. Translation: CSVSGTEVSQGFF.

The rearrangement uses TRBV9 and TRBJ2-1; tentatively, D is TRBD1 (6 bases). Germline CDR1 and CDR2: SGDLS and YYNGEE. V lost 0 bases and J 0 bases, leaving 7 bases between the germline ends. The CDR3 is made up of 15 amino acids. The CDR3 spells CASSVEGVSYNEQFF. As DNA, the CDR3 is TGTGCCAGCAGCGTAGAGGGGGTCTCCTACAATGAGCAGTTCTTC. The variable domain in full, completed from reference TRBV9 and TRBJ2-1, reads DSGVTQTPKHLITATGQRVTLRCSPRSGDLSVYWYQQSLDQGLQFLIQYYNGEERAKGNILERFSAQQFPDLHSELNLSSLELGDSALYFCASSVEGVSYNEQFFGPGTRLTVL.

This chain links TRBV5-4 with TRBJ1-2; TRBD1 might be the D (5 bases). CDR1 is SGHNT and CDR2 is YYREEE in the germline V gene (reference sequence). This CDR3 comprises 14 residues. Trimming shortened V by 0 bases and J by 1 base, and 7 bases separated the two germline ends. CDR3 coding DNA: TGTGCCAGCAGCTTGGCGGGGGATAACTATGGCTACACCTTC. This translates into CASSLAGDNYGYTF.

The chain uses TRBV18 and TRBJ1-6, with 8 bases lining up with TRBD1. Germline V CDR1 and CDR2: KGHSH, LQKENI. The ends lost 3 bases at V and 14 bases at J; junction bases unmatched: 9. The CDR3 sequence is 14 residues long. The CDR3 region is CASSPRTGTFTLHF. The CDR3 DNA reads as TGTGCCAGCTCACCCCGGACAGGGACCTTCACCCTCCACTTT.

This chain connects TRBV30 to TRBJ1-2; the D is unclear. Germline CDR1 is GTSNPN and CDR2 is SVGIG (reference sequence). Trimming took 4 bases from V and 7 from J, leaving 25 bases between them. CDR3 length: 16 residues. The CDR3: CAWIGRRGGGFGGYTF. In DNA, the CDR3 is TGTGCCTGGATCGGGAGGCGCGGCGGCGGGTTTGGTGGCTACACCTTC.